This T cell receptor beta chain was profiled in a study of OX40 agonist ivuxolimab in advanced cancers. As for the study in general: At roughly 80% male, the cohort had a mean age of 60 years, ranging from roughly 23 to 80.

Peripheral blood came from all dose cohorts at three timepoints. Germline loops: CDR1 MNHNS, CDR2 SASEGT. J lost 8 bases, V lost 8 bases, and 8 bases had no gene match. The length of the CDR3 is 15 residues. The assay was immunoSEQ multiplex PCR, and TCRdb's table has in-frame clones only and misses some. This table has tens of thousands of clones, around 90% appearing once. This clone was found once. This chain joins TRBV6-1 and TRBJ2-1; 14 nucleotides line up with TRBD2. This specimen was CD4+ or CD8+ T cells sorted from blood, taken in a trial of the OX40 agonist ivuxolimab. This TCR was recovered from an adult with an advanced solid tumor such as melanoma, head and neck, liver or kidney cancer. The CDR3 reads CASGGLAGATDEQFF. The CDR3 nucleotides are TGTGCCAGCGGGGGACTAGCGGGAGCCACGGATGAGCAGTTCTTC.